This T cell receptor (beta chain) was retrieved from a study of breast tumors, draining lymph nodes, adjacent tissues. The lymph nodes were axillary draining lymph nodes from breast cancer patients. Points on this clonotype: Its antigen is unidentified.

MiXCR was run by TCRdb on the multiplex PCR reads, yielding one entry per CDR3 protein. The sample has some 97,000 distinct CDR3 sequences, approximately 21% seen once. Regarding the study as a whole: Tumors had less TCR diversity than lymph nodes, more than nontumor tissue.

Trimming left V 6 bases short and J 4 bases short, with 19 bases between. There are 15 residues in the CDR3. Germline CDR1 and CDR2: DFQATT and SNEGSKA (reference sequence). This chain links TRBV20-1 with TRBJ2-1; either TRBD1 or TRBD2 may fit D (5 bases each). What was sequenced was axillary lymph node tissue. This clonotype was sampled from a female donor with breast cancer. Some clones in this sample may be carry-over from other donors' samples. The CDR3 loop reads CSATLRDRIYNEQFF. The CDR3 nucleotides read TGCAGTGCCACACTCCGGGACCGAATATACAATGAGCAGTTCTTC.